These 12 T cell receptor beta chains originate from one sample sequenced in a study of T cells expressing NK-cell markers. Each CDR3 protein gets one entry in TCRdb, which reprocessed the 5' RACE reads and gives no DNA. Its table lists 350,000 to 450,000 distinct CDR3 sequences. The sample comprised blood T cells: a sorted CD56 or NKG2C T cell subset, CD4+ or CD8+ T cells, or bulk PBMC T cells (not recorded which). These receptors were collected from a man aged 18 to 69 in good health.

V is TRBV28 and J is TRBJ1-5. CDR3 length equals 13 residues. Germline-derived CDR1 and CDR2 are MDHEN and SYDVKM. CDR3 amino acids: CASHGGVNQPQHF. Full variable domain (missing parts from reference TRBV28 and TRBJ1-5): DVKVTQSSRYLVKRTGEKVFLECVQDMDHENMFWYRQDPGLGLRLIYFSYDVKMKEKGDIPEGYSVSREKKERFSLILESASTNQTSMYLCASHGGVNQPQHFGDGTRLSIL.

The J gene is TRBJ2-3, the V gene TRBV7-9; TCRdb calls TRBD1, which cannot be checked without DNA. CDR3 length: 16 residues. Germline V gene lookup returns CDR1 SEHNR and CDR2 FQNEAQ (reference sequence). The CDR3: CASTRGGAISTDTQYF.

This chain connects TRBV28 to TRBJ1-2; lacking DNA, the TRBD1 call made by TCRdb goes unchecked. The germline CDR1 and CDR2 sequences are MDHEN and SYDVKM. This CDR3 region has 13 residues. The CDR3 region is CASRNSRSYGYTF.

This chain joins TRBV20-1 and TRBJ2-1. This CDR3 has 13 amino acids. The V gene's germline CDR1 is DFQATT and CDR2 SNEGSKA (reference sequence). CDR3 amino acids: CSARLRTSNEQFF.

V gene TRBV7-9 combines with J gene TRBJ1-4. Looked up from germline, CDR1 is SEHNR and CDR2 is FQNEAQ (reference sequence). The CDR3 spans 15 residues. The CDR3 spells CASALSMAGREKLFF. Filled out from reference TRBV7-9 and TRBJ1-4, the complete variable domain reads DTGVSQNPRHKITKRGQNVTFRCDPISEHNRLYWYRQTLGQGPEFLTYFQNEAQLEKSRLLSDRFSAERPKGSFSTLEIQRTEQGDSAMYLCASALSMAGREKLFFGSGTQLSVL.

This chain links TRBV5-1 with TRBJ2-2. The CDR3 runs 16 residues. CDR1 SGHRS and CDR2 YFSETQ come from the germline V gene. Here the CDR3 reads CASSLRVGLNTGELFF.

This sequence joins TRBV7-9 and TRBJ2-2; the TRBD2 assignment by TCRdb is unverifiable without DNA. This CDR3 is 15 amino acids long. In germline, CDR1 is SEHNR, CDR2 FQNEAQ (reference sequence). The CDR3 region is CASSLSGGPDGELFF. The entire variable domain, with the rest obtained from reference TRBV7-9 and TRBJ2-2, is as follows: DTGVSQNPRHKITKRGQNVTFRCDPISEHNRLYWYRQTLGQGPEFLTYFQNEAQLEKSRLLSDRFSAERPKGSFSTLEIQRTEQGDSAMYLCASSLSGGPDGELFFGEGSRLTVL.

V and J are TRBV5-1 and TRBJ2-5; the TCRdb D gene call, TRBD1, has no DNA to confirm it. Germline CDR1 and CDR2: SGHRS and YFSETQ. The CDR3 is made up of 18 amino acids. The CDR3 spells CASSSNRPRDRGIETQYF.

This chain joins TRBV6-6 and TRBJ2-3; no DNA is available, so the TRBD2 call from TCRdb remains unchecked. In germline, CDR1 is MNHNY, CDR2 SVGAGI (reference sequence). The CDR3 runs 12 residues. CDR3 loop: CATYSGGHTQYF.

This chain links TRBV5-1 with TRBJ2-5; the TRBD2 assignment by TCRdb is unverifiable without DNA. The CDR3 loop spans 16 amino acids. Germline V gives CDR1 SGHRS, CDR2 YFSETQ. The CDR3 region is CASSGLAGATQETQYF.

The CDR3: CAISDFGLAGYEQYF. This rearrangement joins TRBV10-3 to TRBJ2-7; as DNA is missing, the TRBD2 call by TCRdb cannot be tested. Germline CDR1 is ENHRY and CDR2 is SYGVKD. The CDR3 extends over 15 amino acids.

The chain joins TRBV5-1 to TRBJ1-1; the TCRdb call, TRBD1, lacks DNA for checking. CDR3 size: 17 residues. Germline V gene data show CDR1 as SGHRS and CDR2 as YFSETQ. CDR3: CASSWGGQDRMGTEAFF.